This TCR beta chain was recorded in a study of shared clonotypes between healthy human individuals. Generated by immunoSEQ multiplex PCR, the TCRdb table keeps only in-frame clones and is missing some. The sample carries around 2,000,000 clones, about 92% recorded once. Terminally differentiated effector memory CD45RA+ cells were left out of the naive CD8 fraction, which was CD45RO-negative and positively selected for CCR7. The V gene's germline CDR1 is MNHEY and CDR2 SMNVEV (reference sequence). The CDR3 loop spans 14 amino acids. The V gene lost 8 bases and the J gene lost 3 bases, with 17 bases spanning the gap.

Source material: naive CD8+ T cells from PBMCs. This chain uses TRBV27 with TRBJ2-7; possible D gene TRBD1, 6 bases. The receptor's source is a man younger than 30 in good health. Some clones in this sample may be carry-over from other donors' samples. CDR3 amino acids: CASGPADSIYEQYF. CDR3 nucleotide sequence: TGTGCCAGCGGCCCCGCGGACAGTATCTACGAGCAGTACTTC.